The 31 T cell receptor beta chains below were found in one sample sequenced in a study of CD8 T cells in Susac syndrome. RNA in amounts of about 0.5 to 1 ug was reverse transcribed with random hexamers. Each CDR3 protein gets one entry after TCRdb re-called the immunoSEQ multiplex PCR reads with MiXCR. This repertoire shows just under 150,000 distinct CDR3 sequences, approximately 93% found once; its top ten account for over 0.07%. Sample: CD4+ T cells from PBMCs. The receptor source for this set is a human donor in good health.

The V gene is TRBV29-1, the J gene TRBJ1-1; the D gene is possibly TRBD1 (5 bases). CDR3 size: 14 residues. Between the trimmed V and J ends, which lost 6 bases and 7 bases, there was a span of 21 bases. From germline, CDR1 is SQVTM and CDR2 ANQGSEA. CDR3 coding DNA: TGCAGCGTACTAGGTCTGAGGACAACGGGTGAAGCTTTCTTT. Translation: CSVLGLRTTGEAFF. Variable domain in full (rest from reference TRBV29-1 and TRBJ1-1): SAVISQKPSRDICQRGTSLTIQCQVDSQVTMMFWYRQQPGQSLTLIATANQGSEATYESGFVIDKFPISRPNLTFSTLTVSNMSPEDSSIYLCSVLGLRTTGEAFFGQGTRLTVV.

The CDR3 spells CASIPNSPLHF. The CDR3 coding sequence is TGTGCCAGCATCCCTAATTCACCCCTCCACTTT. The J gene is TRBJ1-6, the V gene TRBV27, with D unresolved. Germline CDR1 reads MNHEY; CDR2 reads SMNVEV (reference sequence). V lost 7 bases, J lost 6 bases, and 4 bases lay in between. This CDR3 spans 11 amino acids.

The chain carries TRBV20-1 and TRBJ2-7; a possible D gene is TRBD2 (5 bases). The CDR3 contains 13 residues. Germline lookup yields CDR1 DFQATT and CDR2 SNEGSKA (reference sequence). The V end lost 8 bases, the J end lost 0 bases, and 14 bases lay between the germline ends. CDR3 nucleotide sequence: TGCAGTCCCATGGACTTCTCCTCCTACGAGCAGTACTTC. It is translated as CSPMDFSSYEQYF.

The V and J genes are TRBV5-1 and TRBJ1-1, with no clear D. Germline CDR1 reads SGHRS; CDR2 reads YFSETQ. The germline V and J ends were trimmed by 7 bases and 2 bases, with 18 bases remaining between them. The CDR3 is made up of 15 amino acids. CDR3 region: CASASVGGPNTEAFF. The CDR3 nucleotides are TGCGCCAGCGCCTCCGTAGGTGGGCCTAACACTGAAGCTTTCTTT.

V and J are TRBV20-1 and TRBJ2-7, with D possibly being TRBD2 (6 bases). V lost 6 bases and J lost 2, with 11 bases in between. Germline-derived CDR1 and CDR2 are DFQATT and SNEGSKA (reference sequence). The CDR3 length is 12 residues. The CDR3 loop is CSASAGPYEQYF. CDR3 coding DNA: TGCAGTGCGAGTGCGGGACCCTACGAGCAGTACTTC.

CDR3 coding DNA: TGCAGTGCTAGTACACTAGCGGGAGATGAGCAGTTCTTC. It yields the protein CSASTLAGDEQFF. V gene TRBV20-1 combines with J gene TRBJ2-1; TRBD2 matches at 11 bases. The CDR3 loop spans 13 amino acids. CDR1 and CDR2 from the germline V gene are DFQATT and SNEGSKA (reference sequence). V lost 3 bases and J lost 8; bases outside the gene matches: 3.

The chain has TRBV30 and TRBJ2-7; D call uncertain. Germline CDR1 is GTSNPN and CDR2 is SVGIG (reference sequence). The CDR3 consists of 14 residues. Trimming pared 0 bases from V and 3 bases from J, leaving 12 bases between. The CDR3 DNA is TGTGCCTGGAGTGTCCGACGACCCTACTACGAGCAGTACTTC. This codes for CAWSVRRPYYEQYF.

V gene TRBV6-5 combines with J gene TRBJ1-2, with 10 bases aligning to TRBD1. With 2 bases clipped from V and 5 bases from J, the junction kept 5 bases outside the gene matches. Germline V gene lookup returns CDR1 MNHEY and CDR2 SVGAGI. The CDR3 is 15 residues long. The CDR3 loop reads CASSYEGQGIYGYTF. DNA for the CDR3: TGTGCCAGCAGTTACGAGGGACAGGGGATTTATGGCTACACCTTC.

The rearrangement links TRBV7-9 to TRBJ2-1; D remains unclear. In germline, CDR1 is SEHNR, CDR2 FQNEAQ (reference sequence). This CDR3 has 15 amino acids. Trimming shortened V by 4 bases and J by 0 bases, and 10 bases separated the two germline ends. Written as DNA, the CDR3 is TGTGCCAGCAGCTCCGACTTTAGCTCCTACAATGAGCAGTTCTTC. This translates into CASSSDFSSYNEQFF.

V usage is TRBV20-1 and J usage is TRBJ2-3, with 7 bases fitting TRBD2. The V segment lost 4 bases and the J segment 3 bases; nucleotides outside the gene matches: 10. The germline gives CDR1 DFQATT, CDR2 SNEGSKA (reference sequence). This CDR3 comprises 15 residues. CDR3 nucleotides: TGCAGTGCTACGCGAGGCGGGAGCGTGACAGATACGCAGTATTTT. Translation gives CSATRGGSVTDTQYF.

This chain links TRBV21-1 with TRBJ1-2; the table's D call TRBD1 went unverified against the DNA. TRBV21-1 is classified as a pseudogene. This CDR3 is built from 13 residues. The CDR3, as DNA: TGTGCCAGCAGCCCGATGACAGGGTTTGGCTACACCTTC. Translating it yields CASSPMTGFGYTF.

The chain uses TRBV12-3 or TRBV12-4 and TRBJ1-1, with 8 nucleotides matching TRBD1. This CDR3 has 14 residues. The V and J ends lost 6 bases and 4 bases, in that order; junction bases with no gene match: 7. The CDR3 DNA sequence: TGTGCCAGCAGCCCAGGGGGCTCGTTCACTGAAGCTTTCTTT. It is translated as CASSPGGSFTEAFF.

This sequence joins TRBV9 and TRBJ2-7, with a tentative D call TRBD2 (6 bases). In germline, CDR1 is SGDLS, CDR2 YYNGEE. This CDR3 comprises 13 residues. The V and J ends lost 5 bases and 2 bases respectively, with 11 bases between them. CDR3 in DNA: TGTGCCAGCAGTACGGGACTTCCCTACGAGCAGTACTTC. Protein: CASSTGLPYEQYF.

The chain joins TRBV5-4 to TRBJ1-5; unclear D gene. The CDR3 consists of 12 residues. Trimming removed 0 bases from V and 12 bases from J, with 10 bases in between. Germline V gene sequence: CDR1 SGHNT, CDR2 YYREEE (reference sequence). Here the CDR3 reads CASSLVGRDQHF. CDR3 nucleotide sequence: TGTGCCAGCAGCTTGGTTGGGAGGGACCAGCATTTT.

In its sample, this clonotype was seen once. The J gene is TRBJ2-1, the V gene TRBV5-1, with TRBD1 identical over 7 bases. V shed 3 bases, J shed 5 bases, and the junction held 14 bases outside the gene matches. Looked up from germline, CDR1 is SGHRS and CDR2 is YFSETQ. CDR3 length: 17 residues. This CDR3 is CASSSRTGGQRHNEQFF. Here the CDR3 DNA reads TGCGCCAGCAGCTCAAGGACAGGCGGACAAAGACACAATGAGCAGTTCTTC.

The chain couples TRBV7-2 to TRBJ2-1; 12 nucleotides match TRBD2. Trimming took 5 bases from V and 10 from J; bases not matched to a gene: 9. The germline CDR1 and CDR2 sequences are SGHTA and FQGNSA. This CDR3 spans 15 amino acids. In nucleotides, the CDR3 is TGTGCCAGCAGCCTGAGGCATCTAGCGGGAGGGGAGCAGTTCTTC. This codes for CASSLRHLAGGEQFF.

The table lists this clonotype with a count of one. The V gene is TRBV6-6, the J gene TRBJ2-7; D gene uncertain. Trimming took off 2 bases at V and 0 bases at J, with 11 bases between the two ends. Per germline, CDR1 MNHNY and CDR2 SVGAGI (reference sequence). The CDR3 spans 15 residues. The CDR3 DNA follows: TGTGCCAGCAGTTACGAGCACCCTAGCTCCTACGAGCAGTACTTC. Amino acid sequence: CASSYEHPSSYEQYF.

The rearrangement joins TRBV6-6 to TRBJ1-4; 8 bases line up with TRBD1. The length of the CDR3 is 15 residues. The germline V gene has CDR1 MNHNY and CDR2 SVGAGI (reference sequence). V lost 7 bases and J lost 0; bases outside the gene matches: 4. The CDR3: CASTDRGSTNEKLFF. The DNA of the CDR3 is TGTGCCAGCACCGACAGGGGCTCAACTAATGAAAAACTGTTTTTT.

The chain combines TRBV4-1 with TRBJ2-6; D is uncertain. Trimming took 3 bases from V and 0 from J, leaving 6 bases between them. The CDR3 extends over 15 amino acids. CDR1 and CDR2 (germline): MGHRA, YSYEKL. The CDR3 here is CASSQSVSGANVLTF. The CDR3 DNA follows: TGCGCCAGCAGCCAGTCGGTCTCTGGGGCCAACGTCCTGACTTTC.

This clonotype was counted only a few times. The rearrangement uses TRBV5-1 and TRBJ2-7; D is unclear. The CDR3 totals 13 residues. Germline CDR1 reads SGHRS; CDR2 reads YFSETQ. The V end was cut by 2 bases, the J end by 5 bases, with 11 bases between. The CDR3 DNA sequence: TGCGCCAGCAGCTTCCAGGATCGGGACGAGCAGTACTTC. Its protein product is CASSFQDRDEQYF.

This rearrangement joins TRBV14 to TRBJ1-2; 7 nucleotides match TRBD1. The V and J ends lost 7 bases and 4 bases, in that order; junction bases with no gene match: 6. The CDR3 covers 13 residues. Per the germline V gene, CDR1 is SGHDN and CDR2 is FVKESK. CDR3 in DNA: TGTGCCAGCACACAGAGACAGGGCTATGGCTACACCTTC. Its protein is CASTQRQGYGYTF.

The CDR3 is CSARTPSGRYNEQFF. CDR3 nucleotide sequence: TGCAGTGCTAGAACGCCTAGCGGGAGGTACAATGAGCAGTTCTTC. The chain couples TRBV20-1 to TRBJ2-1; 11 nucleotides align to TRBD2. Losses at the gene ends were 2 bases for V and 4 bases for J; bases not matched to a gene: 4. This CDR3 is 15 amino acids long. Germline CDR1 is DFQATT and CDR2 is SNEGSKA (reference sequence).

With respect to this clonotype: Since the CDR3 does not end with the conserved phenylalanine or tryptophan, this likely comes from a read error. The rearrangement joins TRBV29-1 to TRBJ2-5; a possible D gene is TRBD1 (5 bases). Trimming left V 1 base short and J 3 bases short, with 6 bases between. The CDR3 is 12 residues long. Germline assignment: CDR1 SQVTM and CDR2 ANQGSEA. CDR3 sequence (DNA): TGCAGCGTTGAAGCCAGGGAAGAGACCCAGTACCTC. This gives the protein CSVEAREETQYL.

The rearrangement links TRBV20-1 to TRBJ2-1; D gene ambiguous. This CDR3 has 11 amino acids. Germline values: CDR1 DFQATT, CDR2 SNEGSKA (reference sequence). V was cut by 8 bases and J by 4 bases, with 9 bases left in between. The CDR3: CSPGGYNEQFF. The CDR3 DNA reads TGCAGTCCCGGTGGGTACAATGAGCAGTTCTTC.

The CDR3 sequence: CASIPLREAGTGELFF. For the CDR3, the DNA is TGTGCCAGCATTCCCCTGAGGGAGGCGGGGACCGGGGAGCTGTTTTTT. The chain employs TRBV12-3 or TRBV12-4 and TRBJ2-2; TRBD2 might be the D (6 bases). This CDR3 has 16 residues. Between the trimmed V and J ends, which lost 7 bases and 5 bases, there was a span of 20 bases.

The CDR3: CASSRVGQADEKLFF. CDR3 coding DNA: TGTGCCAGCTCACGCGTGGGACAGGCAGATGAAAAACTGTTTTTT. The J gene is TRBJ1-4, the V gene TRBV18; 8 nucleotides agree with TRBD1. Germline loops: CDR1 KGHSH, CDR2 LQKENI. CDR3 length equals 15 residues. The ends lost 4 bases at V and 6 bases at J; junction bases unmatched: 7.

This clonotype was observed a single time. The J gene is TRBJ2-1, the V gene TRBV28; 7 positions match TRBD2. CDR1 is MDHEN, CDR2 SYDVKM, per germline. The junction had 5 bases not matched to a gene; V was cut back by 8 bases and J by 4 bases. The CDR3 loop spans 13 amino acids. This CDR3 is CASSGRPYNEQFF. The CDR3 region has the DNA TGTGCCAGCTCCGGGAGGCCTTACAATGAGCAGTTCTTC.

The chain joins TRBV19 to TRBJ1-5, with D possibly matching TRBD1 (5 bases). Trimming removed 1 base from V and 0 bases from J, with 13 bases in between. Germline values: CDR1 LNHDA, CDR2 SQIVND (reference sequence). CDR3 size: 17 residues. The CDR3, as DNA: TGTGCCAGTAGTATAGCCCCCAGGGCTTCTAGCAATCAGCCCCAGCATTTT. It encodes CASSIAPRASSNQPQHF.

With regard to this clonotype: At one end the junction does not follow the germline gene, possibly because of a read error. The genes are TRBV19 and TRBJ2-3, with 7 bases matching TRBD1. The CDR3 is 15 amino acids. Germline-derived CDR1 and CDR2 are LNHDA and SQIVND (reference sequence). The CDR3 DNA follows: TGTGCCAGTAGTACCACAGGGGCCAGCACCGATACGCAGTATTTT. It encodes CASSTTGASTDTQYF. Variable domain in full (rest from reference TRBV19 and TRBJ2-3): DGGITQSPKYLFRKEGQNVTLSCEQNLNHDAMYWYRQDPGQGLRLIYYSQIVNDFQKGDIAEGYSVSREKKESFPLTVTSAQKNPTAFYLCASSTTGASTDTQYFGPGTRLTVL.

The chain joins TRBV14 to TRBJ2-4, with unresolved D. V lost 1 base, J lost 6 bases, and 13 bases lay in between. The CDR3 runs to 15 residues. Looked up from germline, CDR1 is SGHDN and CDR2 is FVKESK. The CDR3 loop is CASSQASSSGNIQYF. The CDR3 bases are TGTGCCAGCAGCCAAGCCAGTTCGTCGGGAAACATTCAGTACTTC.

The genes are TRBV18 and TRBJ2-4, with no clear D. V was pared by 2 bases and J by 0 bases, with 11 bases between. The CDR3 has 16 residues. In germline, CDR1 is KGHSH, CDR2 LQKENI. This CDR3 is CASSPVDRLAKNIQYF. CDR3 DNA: TGTGCCAGCTCACCAGTCGACCGACTAGCCAAAAACATTCAGTACTTC. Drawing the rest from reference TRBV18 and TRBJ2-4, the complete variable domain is NAGVMQNPRHLVRRRGQEARLRCSPMKGHSHVYWYRQLPEEGLKFMVYLQKENIIDESGMPKERFSAEFPKEGPSILRIQQVVRGDSAAYFCASSPVDRLAKNIQYFGAGTRLSVL.